Listed below are T cell receptor beta chains from one sample, sequenced in a study of cytomegalovirus exposure and HLA in healthy donors. Clones were sequenced by immunoSEQ multiplex PCR, and TCRdb holds only the in-frame ones, with some missing. The sample has 110,000 to 150,000 clones, 65% to 85% seen once. Sequencing used PBMCs. These receptors originate from a man aged 25-45 years in good health and CMV-seronegative. The conserved cysteine and the conserved F or W are not part of the CDR3 here. Rows may omit the clone size; those that give it use once, few, many or a size class.

few	18	TRBV5-1	TRBJ2-7	ASSPEGLGLSGTGVYEQY
.	10	TRBV10-2	TRBJ2-7	ASRGEGDEQY
.	12	TRBV28	TRBJ1-3	ATVESGAGNTIY
.	13	TRBV9	TRBJ1-2	ASSVPGTGAYGYT
.	13	TRBV11-2	TRBJ2-5	ASSLEVGGGETQY
.	12	TRBV5-1	TRBJ2-7	ASSLLPSSYEQY
.	13	TRBV28	TRBJ1-2	ASSFNGFANYGYT
.	14	TRBV5-1	TRBJ2-7	ASKLGGTGESYEQY
.	13	TRBV6-1	TRBJ1-2	ASSEKGHSNYGYT
.	13	TRBV5-1	TRBJ2-1	ASSPRGGTYNEQF
once	10	TRBV19	TRBJ1-1	ASSIRDTEAF
.	13	TRBV28	TRBJ1-3	ASSRGQNSGNTIY
.	12	TRBV4-1	TRBJ2-4	ASSPWTGENIQY
.	12	TRBV10-3	TRBJ2-3	AISRRGGTDTQY
.	13	TRBV19	TRBJ2-6	ASSILTSGANGLT
.	12	TRBV5-4	TRBJ1-6	ASSLEQGNSPLH
few	11	TRBV18	TRBJ2-7	ASSPSLGGEQY
.	11	TRBV2	TRBJ2-1	ASLDSFYNEQF
.	13	TRBV5-1	TRBJ2-3	ASSFAGMMTDTQY
.	12	TRBV14	TRBJ1-2	ASSPGGGGRGYT
.	12	TRBV5-4	TRBJ1-1	ASSSQGADTEAF
.	14	TRBV12-2	TRBJ2-3	ASRLVIDIRTDTQY
.	15	TRBV7-8	TRBJ2-5	ASSSTSDRPLQETQY
.	15	TRBV1	TRBJ2-2	TSSHCPLSANTGELF
.	13	TRBV7-9	TRBJ1-5	ASSWTGDSNQPQH
few	10	TRBV5-6	TRBJ2-3	ASSFGTDTQY
.	11	TRBV6-1	TRBJ1-1	ASIRGSNTEAF
once	14	TRBV7-8	TRBJ2-1	ASSFGAGTSGNEQF
.	15	TRBV18	TRBJ2-7	ASSPYPKPVGAYEQY
.	11	TRBV9	TRBJ1-5	ASSVGGGGTQH
.	12	TRBV19	TRBJ1-2	ASSTGDRRYGYT
.	14	TRBV28	TRBJ2-7	ASSFPSTGPFYEQY
.	14	TRBV4-1	TRBJ1-4	ASSQPTGHSKEKLF
.	12	TRBV2	TRBJ2-7	ASSATGARGEQY
.	13	TRBV27	TRBJ2-5	ASRPRLGTVETQY
.	9	TRBV20-1	TRBJ1-1	SVRRKAEAF
few	14	TRBV7-9	TRBJ2-3	ASSLVTSGVTDTQY
.	10	TRBV29-1	TRBJ1-4	SVADGDEKLF
.	15	TRBV19	TRBJ1-5	ASSIRSGAGAAQPQH
once	14	TRBV16	TRBJ1-5	ASSQSTGYGNQPQH
.	11	TRBV11-3	TRBJ2-3	ASSLGEEDTQY